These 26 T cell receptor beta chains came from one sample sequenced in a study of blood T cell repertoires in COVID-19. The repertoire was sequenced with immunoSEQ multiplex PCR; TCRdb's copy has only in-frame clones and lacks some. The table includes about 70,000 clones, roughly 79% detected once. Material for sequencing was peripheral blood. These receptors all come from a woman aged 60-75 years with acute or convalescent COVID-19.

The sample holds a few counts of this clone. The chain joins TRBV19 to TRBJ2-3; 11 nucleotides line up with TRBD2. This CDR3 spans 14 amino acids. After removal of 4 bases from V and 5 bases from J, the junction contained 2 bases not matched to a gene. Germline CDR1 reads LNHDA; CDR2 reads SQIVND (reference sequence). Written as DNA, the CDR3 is TGTGCCAGTAGTACTAGCGGGGGGCGAGATACGCAGTATTTT. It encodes CASSTSGGRDTQYF.

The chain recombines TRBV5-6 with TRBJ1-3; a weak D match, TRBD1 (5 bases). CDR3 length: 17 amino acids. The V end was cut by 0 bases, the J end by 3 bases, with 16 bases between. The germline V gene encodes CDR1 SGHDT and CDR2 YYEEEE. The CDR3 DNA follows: TGTGCCAGCAGCTTGGAAGGACATATCGATCGTGGAAACACCATATATTTT. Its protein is CASSLEGHIDRGNTIYF.

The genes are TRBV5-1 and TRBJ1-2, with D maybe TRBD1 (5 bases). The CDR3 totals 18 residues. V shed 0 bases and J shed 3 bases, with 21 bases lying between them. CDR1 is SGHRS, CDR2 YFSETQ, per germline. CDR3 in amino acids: CASSLDDFTGGRDYGYTF. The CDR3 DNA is TGCGCCAGCAGCTTGGATGACTTTACCGGGGGGAGAGACTATGGCTACACCTTC.

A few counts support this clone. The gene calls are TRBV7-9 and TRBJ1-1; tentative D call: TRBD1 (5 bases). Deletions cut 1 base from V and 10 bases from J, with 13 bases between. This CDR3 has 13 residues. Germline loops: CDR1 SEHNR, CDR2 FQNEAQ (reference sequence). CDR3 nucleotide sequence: TGTGCCAGCAGCTTAGGGGGCGGCGGGGTAGCTTTCTTT. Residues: CASSLGGGGVAFF.

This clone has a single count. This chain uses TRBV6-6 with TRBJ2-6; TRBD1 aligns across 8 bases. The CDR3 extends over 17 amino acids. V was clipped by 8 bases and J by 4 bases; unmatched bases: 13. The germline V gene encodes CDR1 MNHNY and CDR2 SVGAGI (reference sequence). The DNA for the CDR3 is TGTGCCAGCTGTCCAGGGCAGGGGGCGATAGGGGCCAACGTCCTGACTTTC. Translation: CASCPGQGAIGANVLTF.

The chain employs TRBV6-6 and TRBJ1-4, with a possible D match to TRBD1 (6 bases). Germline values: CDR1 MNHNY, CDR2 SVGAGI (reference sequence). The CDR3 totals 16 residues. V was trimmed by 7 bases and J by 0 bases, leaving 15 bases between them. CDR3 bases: TGTGCCAGCAATCAGGACAGAGCTCCAACTAATGAAAAACTGTTTTTT. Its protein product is CASNQDRAPTNEKLFF.

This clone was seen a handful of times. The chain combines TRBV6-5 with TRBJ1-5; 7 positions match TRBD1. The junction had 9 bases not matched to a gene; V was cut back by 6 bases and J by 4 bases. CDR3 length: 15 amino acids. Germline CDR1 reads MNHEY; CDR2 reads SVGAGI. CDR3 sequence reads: CASSPDRVLNQPQHF. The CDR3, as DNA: TGTGCCAGCAGCCCCGACAGGGTTTTGAATCAGCCCCAGCATTTT.

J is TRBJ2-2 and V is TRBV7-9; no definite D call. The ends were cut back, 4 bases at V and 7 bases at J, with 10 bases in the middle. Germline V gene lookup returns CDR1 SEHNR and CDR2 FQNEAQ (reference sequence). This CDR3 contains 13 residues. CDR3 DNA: TGTGCCAGCAGCTCCTTATTGAGCGGGGAGCTGTTTTTT. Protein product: CASSSLLSGELFF.

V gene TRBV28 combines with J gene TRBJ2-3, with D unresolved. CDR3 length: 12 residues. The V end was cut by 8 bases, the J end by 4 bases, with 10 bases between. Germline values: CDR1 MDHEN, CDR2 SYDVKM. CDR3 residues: CASGTWSDTQYF. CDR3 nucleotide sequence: TGTGCCAGCGGTACATGGTCAGATACGCAGTATTTT.

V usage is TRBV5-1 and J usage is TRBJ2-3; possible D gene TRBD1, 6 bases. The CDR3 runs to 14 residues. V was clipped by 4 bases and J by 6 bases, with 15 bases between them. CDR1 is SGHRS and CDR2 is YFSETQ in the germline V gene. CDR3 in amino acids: CASSPGTFRDTQYF. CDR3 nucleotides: TGCGCCAGCAGCCCGGGGACATTCCGGGATACGCAGTATTTT.

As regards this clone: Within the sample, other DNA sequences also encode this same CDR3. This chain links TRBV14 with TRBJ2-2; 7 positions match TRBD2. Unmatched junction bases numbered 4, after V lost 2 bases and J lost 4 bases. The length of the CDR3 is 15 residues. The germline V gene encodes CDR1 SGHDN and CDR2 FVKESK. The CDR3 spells CASSQTGGSTGELFF. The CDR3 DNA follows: TGTGCCAGCAGCCAAACGGGGGGATCCACCGGGGAGCTGTTTTTT.

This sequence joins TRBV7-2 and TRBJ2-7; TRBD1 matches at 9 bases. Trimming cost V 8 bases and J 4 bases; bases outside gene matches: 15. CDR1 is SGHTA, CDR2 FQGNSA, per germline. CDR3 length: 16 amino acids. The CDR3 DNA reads TGTGCCAGCTCATCCGCAGGGACAGGGATAAGATACGAGCAGTACTTC. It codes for CASSSAGTGIRYEQYF.

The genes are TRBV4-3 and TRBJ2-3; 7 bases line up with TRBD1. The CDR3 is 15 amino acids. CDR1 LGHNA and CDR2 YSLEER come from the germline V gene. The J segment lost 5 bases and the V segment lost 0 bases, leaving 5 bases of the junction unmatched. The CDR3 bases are TGCGCCAGCAGCCAAGACTCCAGGGGGAAAGATACGCAGTATTTT. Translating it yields CASSQDSRGKDTQYF.

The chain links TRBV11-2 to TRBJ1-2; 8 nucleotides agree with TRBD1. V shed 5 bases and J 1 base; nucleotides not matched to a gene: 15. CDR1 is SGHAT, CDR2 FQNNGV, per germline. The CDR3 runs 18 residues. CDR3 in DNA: TGTGCCAGCAGCCCGGGATTGGGCCAGGGGGCGCGTAACTATGGCTACACCTTC. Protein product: CASSPGLGQGARNYGYTF.

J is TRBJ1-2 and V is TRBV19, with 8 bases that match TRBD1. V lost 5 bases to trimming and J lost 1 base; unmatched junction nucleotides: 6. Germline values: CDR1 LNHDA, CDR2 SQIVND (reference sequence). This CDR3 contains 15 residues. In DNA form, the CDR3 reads TGTGCCAGTAGTCCTCCAGGGGGCGTTAACTATGGCTACACCTTC. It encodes CASSPPGGVNYGYTF.

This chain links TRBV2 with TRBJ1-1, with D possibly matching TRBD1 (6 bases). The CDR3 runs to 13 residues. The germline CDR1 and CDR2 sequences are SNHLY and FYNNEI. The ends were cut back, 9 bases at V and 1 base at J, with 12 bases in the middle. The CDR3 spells CASTTGPNTEAFF. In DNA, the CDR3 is TGTGCCAGTACAACAGGGCCGAACACTGAAGCTTTCTTT.

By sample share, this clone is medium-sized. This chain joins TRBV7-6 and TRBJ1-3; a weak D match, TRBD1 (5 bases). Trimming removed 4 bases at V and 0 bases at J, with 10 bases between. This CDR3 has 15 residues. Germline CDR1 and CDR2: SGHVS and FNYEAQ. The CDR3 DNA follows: TGTGCCAGCAGCTCGGACATCAGCTCTGGAAACACCATATATTTT. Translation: CASSSDISSGNTIYF.

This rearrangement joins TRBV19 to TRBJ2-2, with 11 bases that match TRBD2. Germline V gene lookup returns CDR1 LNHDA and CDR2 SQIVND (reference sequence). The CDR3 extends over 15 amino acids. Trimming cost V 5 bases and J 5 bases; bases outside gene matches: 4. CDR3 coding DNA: TGTGCCAGTAGTCAGACTAGCGGGGAAACCGGGGAGCTGTTTTTT. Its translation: CASSQTSGETGELFF.

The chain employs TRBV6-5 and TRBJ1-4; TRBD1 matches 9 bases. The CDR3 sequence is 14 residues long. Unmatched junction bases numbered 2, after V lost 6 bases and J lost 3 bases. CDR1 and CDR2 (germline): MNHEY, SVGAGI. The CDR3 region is CASRDRGPNEKLFF. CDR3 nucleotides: TGTGCCAGCAGGGACAGGGGCCCTAATGAAAAACTGTTTTTT.

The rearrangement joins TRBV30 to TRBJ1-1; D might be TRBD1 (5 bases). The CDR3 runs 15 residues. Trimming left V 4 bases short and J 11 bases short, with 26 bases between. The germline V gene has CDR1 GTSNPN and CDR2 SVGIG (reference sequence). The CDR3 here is CAWKGRGGERLRAFF. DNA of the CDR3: TGTGCCTGGAAGGGGCGGGGAGGGGAAAGACTAAGGGCTTTCTTT. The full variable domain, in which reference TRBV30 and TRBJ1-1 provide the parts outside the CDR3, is SQTIHQWPATLVQPVGSPLSLECTVEGTSNPNLYWYRQAAGRGLQLLFYSVGIGQISSEVPQNLSASRPQDRQFILSSKKLLLSDSGFYLCAWKGRGGERLRAFFGQGTRLTVV.

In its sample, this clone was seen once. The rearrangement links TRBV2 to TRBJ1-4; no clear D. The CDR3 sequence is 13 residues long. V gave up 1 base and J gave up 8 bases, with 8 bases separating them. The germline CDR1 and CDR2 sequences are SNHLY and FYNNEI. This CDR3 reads CASSEDKKEKLFF. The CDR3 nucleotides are TGTGCCAGCAGTGAAGACAAGAAGGAAAAACTGTTTTTT.

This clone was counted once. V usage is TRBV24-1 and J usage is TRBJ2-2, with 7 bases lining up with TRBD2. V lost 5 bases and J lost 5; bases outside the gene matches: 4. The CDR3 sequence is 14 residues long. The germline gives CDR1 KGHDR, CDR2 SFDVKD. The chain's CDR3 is CATSGGGRTGELFF. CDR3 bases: TGTGCCACCAGTGGGGGGGGAAGGACCGGGGAGCTGTTTTTT.

Here the CDR3 reads CASSLSAGGSTDTQYF. Written as DNA, the CDR3 is TGTGCCAGCAGCTTATCGGCGGGGGGAAGCACAGATACGCAGTATTTT. The rearrangement joins TRBV7-6 to TRBJ2-3; 8 bases are a match to TRBD2. Germline V gene lookup returns CDR1 SGHVS and CDR2 FNYEAQ. V dropped 2 bases and J dropped 0; count of bases not matched to a gene: 4. The CDR3 has 16 amino acids.

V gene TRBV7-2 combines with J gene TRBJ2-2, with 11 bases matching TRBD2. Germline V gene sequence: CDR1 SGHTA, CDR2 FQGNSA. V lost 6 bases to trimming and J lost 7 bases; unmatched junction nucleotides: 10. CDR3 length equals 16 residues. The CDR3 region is CASSLSGGAVGGELFF. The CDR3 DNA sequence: TGTGCCAGCAGTCTTAGCGGGGGGGCCGTAGGCGGGGAGCTGTTTTTT.

Here the CDR3 reads CASSHQSGAETQYF. The CDR3 DNA reads TGTGCCAGCAGCCATCAGAGCGGCGCAGAGACCCAGTACTTC. V usage is TRBV7-2 and J usage is TRBJ2-5, with D tentatively TRBD2 (5 bases). This CDR3 has 14 residues. V lost 5 bases to trimming and J lost 4 bases, with 14 bases between them. Germline V gene lookup returns CDR1 SGHTA and CDR2 FQGNSA.

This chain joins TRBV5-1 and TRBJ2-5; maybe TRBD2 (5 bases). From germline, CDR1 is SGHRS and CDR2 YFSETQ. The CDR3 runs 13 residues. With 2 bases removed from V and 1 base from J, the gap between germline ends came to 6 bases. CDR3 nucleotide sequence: TGCGCCAGCAGCTTCGGGGTCCAAGAGACCCAGTACTTC. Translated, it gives CASSFGVQETQYF.